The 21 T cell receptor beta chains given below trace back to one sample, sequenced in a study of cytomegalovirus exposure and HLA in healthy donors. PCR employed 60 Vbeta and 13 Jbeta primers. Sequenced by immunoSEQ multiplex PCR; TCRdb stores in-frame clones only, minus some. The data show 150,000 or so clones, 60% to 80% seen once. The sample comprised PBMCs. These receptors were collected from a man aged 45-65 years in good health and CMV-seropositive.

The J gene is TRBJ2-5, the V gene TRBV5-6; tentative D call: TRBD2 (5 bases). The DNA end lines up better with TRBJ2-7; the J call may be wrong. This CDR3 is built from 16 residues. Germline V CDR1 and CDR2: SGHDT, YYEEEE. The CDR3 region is CASRTMREGGIYEQYF. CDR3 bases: TGTGCCAGCAGAACTATGAGGGAAGGAGGTATCTACGAGCAGTACTTC.

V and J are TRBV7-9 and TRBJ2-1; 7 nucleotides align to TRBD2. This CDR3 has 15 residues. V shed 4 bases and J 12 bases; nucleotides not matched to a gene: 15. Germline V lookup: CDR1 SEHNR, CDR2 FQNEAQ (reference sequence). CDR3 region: CASSSLAESAIRQFF. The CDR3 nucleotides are TGTGCCAGCAGCTCTCTAGCGGAGTCCGCTATTCGGCAGTTCTTC.

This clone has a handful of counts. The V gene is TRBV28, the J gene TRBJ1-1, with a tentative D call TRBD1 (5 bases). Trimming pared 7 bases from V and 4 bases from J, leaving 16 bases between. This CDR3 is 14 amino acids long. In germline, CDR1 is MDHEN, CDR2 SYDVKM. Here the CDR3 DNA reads TGTGCCAGCAAAGTGGGGGGTGAAAGCACTGAAGCTTTCTTT. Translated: CASKVGGESTEAFF.

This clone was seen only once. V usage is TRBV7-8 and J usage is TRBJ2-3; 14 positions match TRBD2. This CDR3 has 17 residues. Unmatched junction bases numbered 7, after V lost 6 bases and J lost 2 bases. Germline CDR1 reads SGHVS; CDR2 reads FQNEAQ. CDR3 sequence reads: CASRPGTSGGATDTQYF. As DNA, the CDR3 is TGTGCCAGCAGACCCGGGACTAGCGGGGGAGCCACAGATACGCAGTATTTT.

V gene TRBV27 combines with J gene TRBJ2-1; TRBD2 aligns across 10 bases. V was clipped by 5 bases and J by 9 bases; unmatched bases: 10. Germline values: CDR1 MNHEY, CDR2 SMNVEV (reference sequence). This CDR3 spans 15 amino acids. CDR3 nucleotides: TGTGCCAGCAGTCTTTCCTCTAGCGGGGGTGGTGAGCAGTTCTTC. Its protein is CASSLSSSGGGEQFF.

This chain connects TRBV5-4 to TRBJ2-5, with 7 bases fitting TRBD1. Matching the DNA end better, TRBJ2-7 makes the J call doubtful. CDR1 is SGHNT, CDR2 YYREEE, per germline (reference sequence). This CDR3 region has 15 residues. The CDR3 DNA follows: TGTGCCAGCAGCTTGTCCGGGACAGTCTCCTACGAGCAGTACTTC. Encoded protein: CASSLSGTVSYEQYF.

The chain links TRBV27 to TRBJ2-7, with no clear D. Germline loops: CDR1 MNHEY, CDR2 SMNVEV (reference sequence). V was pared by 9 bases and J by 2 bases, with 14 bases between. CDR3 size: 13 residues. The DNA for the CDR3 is TGTGCCAGTTCCGACGGAGTTACCTACGAGCAGTACTTC. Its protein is CASSDGVTYEQYF.

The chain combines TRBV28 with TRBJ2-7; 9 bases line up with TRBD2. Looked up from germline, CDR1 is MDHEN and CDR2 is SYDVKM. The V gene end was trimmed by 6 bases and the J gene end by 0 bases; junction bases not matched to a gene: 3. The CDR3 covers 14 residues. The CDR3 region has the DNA TGTGCCAGCAGGCGGGGGGGGAGCTCCTACGAGCAGTACGTC. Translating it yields CASRRGGSSYEQYV.

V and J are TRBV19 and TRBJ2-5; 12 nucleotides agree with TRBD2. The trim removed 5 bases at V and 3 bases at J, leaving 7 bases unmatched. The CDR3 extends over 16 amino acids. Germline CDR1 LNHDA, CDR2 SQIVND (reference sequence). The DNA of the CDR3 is TGTGCCAGTAGTTTTTCCCGACTAGCGGGGGAAGAGACCCAGTACTTC. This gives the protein CASSFSRLAGEETQYF. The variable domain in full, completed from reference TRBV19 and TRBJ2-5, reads DGGITQSPKYLFRKEGQNVTLSCEQNLNHDAMYWYRQDPGQGLRLIYYSQIVNDFQKGDIAEGYSVSREKKESFPLTVTSAQKNPTAFYLCASSFSRLAGEETQYFGPGTRLLVL.

The CDR3, as DNA: TGCGCCAGCAGCTTGGCGCTAGCGGGGGGGCCAGGATCCTACAATGAGCAGTTCTTC. Encoded protein: CASSLALAGGPGSYNEQFF. This chain joins TRBV5-1 and TRBJ2-1, with 12 bases identical to TRBD2. Looked up from germline, CDR1 is SGHRS and CDR2 is YFSETQ. After removal of 0 bases from V and 1 base from J, the junction contained 8 bases not matched to a gene. The CDR3 covers 19 residues.

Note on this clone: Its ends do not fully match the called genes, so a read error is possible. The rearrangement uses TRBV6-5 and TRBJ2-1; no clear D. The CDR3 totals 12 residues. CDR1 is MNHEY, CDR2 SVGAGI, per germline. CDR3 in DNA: TGTGCCAGCAGTGACTCCGACAATGAGCAGTTCTTC. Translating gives CASSDSDNEQFF.

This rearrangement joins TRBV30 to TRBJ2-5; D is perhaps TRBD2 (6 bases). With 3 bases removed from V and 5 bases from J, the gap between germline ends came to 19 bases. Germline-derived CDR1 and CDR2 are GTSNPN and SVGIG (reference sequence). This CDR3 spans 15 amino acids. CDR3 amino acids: CAWRGYGGRGETQYF. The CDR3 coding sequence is TGTGCCTGGAGGGGGTATGGGGGTCGGGGGGAGACCCAGTACTTC.

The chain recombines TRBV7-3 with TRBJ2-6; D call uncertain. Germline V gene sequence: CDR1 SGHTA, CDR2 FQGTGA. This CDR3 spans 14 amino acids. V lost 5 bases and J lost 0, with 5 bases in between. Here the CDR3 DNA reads TGTGCCAGCAGCCGTAGCTCTGGGGCCAACGTCCTGACTTTC. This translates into CASSRSSGANVLTF.

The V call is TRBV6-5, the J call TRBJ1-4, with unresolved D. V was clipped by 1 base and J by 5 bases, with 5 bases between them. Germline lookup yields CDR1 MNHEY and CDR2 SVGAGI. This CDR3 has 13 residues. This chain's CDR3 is CASSYFLNEKLFF. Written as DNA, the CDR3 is TGTGCCAGCAGTTACTTCCTGAATGAAAAACTGTTTTTT.

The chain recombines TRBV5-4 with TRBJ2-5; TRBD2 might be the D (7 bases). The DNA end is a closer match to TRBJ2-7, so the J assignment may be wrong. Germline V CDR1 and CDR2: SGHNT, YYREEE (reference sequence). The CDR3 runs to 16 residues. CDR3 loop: CASSLIPGGGGHEQYF. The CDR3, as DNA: TGTGCCAGCAGCTTAATCCCGGGCGGGGGCGGACACGAGCAGTACTTC.

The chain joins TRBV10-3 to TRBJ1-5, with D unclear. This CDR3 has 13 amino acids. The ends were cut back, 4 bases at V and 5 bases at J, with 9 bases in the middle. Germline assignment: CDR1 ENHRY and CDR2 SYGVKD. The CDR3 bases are TGTGCCATCAGTGGACAACTGGATCAGCCCCAGCATTTT. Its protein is CAISGQLDQPQHF.

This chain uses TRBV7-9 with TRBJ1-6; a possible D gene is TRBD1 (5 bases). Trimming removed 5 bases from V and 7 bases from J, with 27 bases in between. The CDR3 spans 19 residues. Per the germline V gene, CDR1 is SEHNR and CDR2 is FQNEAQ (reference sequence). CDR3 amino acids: CASSLKGRGSTDLNSPLHF. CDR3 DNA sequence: TGTGCCAGCAGCCTAAAAGGAAGGGGCTCCACCGATTTGAATTCACCCCTCCACTTT. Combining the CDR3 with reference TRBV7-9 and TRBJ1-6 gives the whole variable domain DTGVSQNPRHKITKRGQNVTFRCDPISEHNRLYWYRQTLGQGPEFLTYFQNEAQLEKSRLLSDRFSAERPKGSFSTLEIQRTEQGDSAMYLCASSLKGRGSTDLNSPLHFGNGTRLTVT.

In nucleotides, the CDR3 is TGTGCCAGCAGCTTATTGGCAACTACCCTAAACACTGAAGCTTTCTTT. It translates to CASSLLATTLNTEAFF. The V call is TRBV11-1, the J call TRBJ1-1; D remains ambiguous. Germline CDR1 reads SGHAT; CDR2 reads FQDESV (reference sequence). V shed 2 bases and J shed 2 bases, with 15 bases lying between them. This CDR3 is 16 amino acids long.

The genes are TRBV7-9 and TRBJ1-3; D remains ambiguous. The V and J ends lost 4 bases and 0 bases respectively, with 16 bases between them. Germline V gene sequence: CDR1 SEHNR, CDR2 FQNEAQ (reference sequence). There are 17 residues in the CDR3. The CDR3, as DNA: TGTGCCAGCAGCTCCCCGCGGACGGGAAGCTCTGGAAACACCATATATTTT. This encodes CASSSPRTGSSGNTIYF.

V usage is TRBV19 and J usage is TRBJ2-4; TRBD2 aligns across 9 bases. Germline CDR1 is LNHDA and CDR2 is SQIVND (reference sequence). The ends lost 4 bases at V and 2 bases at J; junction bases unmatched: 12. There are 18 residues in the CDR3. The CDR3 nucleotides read TGTGCCAGTAGTACGCGGGGGGGCGGTAGAAGGTCCAAAAACATTCAGTACTTC. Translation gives CASSTRGGGRRSKNIQYF. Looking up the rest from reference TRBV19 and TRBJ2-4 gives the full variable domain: DGGITQSPKYLFRKEGQNVTLSCEQNLNHDAMYWYRQDPGQGLRLIYYSQIVNDFQKGDIAEGYSVSREKKESFPLTVTSAQKNPTAFYLCASSTRGGGRRSKNIQYFGAGTRLSVL.

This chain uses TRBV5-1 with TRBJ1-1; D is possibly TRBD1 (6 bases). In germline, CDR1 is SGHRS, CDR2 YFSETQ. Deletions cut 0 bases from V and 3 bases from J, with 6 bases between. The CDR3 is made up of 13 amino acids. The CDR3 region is CASSLDRDTEAFF. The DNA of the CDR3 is TGCGCCAGCAGCTTGGACAGGGACACTGAAGCTTTCTTT.